The 29 T cell receptor beta chains presented below share a single source sample, sequenced in a study of blood T cell repertoires in COVID-19. This table comes from immunoSEQ multiplex PCR, and its TCRdb copy is limited to in-frame clones, with some not included. The table has 300,000 to 500,000 clones, 85% to 90% seen once. Sequencing was carried out using PBMCs or T cells enriched from blood (not recorded which). The receptors derive from a woman in her twenties or thirties with acute COVID-19.

This chain joins TRBV6-5 and TRBJ2-7; D gene ambiguous. The V gene's germline CDR1 is MNHEY and CDR2 SVGAGI. The CDR3 has 14 residues. Trimming shortened V by 6 bases and J by 2 bases, and 14 bases separated the two germline ends. CDR3 bases: TGTGCCAGCAGAGCAGACACCCCACCCTACGAGCAGTACTTC. It yields the protein CASRADTPPYEQYF.

The gene calls are TRBV10-3 and TRBJ1-5; 8 bases line up with TRBD1. Germline-derived CDR1 and CDR2 are ENHRY and SYGVKD. V was clipped by 2 bases and J by 6 bases; unmatched bases: 12. This CDR3 is built from 17 residues. The CDR3 loop is CAISEGQGSRTSQPQHF. The CDR3 DNA is TGTGCCATCAGTGAGGGACAGGGAAGTCGAACGAGTCAGCCCCAGCATTTT.

CDR3 in amino acids: CASSVEVSEGTEAFF. The CDR3 region has the DNA TGTGCCAGCAGCGTAGAAGTCTCGGAGGGCACTGAAGCTTTCTTT. This chain connects TRBV9 to TRBJ1-1, with D hard to call. V was pared by 0 bases and J by 4 bases, with 13 bases between. The length of the CDR3 is 15 residues. Germline-derived CDR1 and CDR2 are SGDLS and YYNGEE.

V gene TRBV2 combines with J gene TRBJ1-2; D call uncertain. The CDR3 covers 16 residues. CDR1 is SNHLY and CDR2 is FYNNEI in the germline V gene. V lost 5 bases and J 3 bases, leaving 19 bases between the germline ends. The CDR3 sequence is CASSSAGTSGDYGYTF. The CDR3 DNA follows: TGTGCCAGCAGTTCCGCCGGAACCTCGGGAGACTATGGCTACACCTTC.

V usage is TRBV3-1 (or the pseudogene TRBV3-2) and J usage is TRBJ1-2; a weak D match, TRBD1 (5 bases). Germline CDR1 reads LGHDT; CDR2 reads YNNKEL (reference sequence). The V gene lost 6 bases and the J gene lost 3 bases, with 11 bases spanning the gap. CDR3 length: 13 residues. The CDR3 coding sequence is TGTGCCAGCAGTCATGGGGCGTACTATGGCTACACCTTC. Amino acids: CASSHGAYYGYTF.

The chain is built from TRBV27 and TRBJ1-2; maybe TRBD1 (5 bases). CDR1 and CDR2 from the germline V gene are MNHEY and SMNVEV (reference sequence). This CDR3 is 20 amino acids long. The V and J ends lost 5 bases and 1 base respectively, with 29 bases between them. The CDR3 bases are TGTGCCAGCAGTCCGGCGGCAGGGCCGATTACGGGGAGGATTAACTATGGCTACACCTTC. Translated: CASSPAAGPITGRINYGYTF.

The chain has TRBV28 and TRBJ1-2, with D perhaps matching TRBD1 (6 bases). The CDR3 has 16 residues. CDR1 is MDHEN and CDR2 is SYDVKM in the germline V gene. Trimming shortened V by 7 bases and J by 1 base, and 19 bases separated the two germline ends. The CDR3 reads CASTLGGGALNYGYTF. The CDR3 DNA reads TGTGCCAGCACTCTGGGGGGGGGCGCACTTAACTATGGCTACACCTTC.

The V and J genes are TRBV2 and TRBJ2-7; 9 bases align to TRBD1. J lost 2 bases, V lost 6 bases, and 8 bases had no gene match. CDR1 and CDR2 (germline): SNHLY, FYNNEI. This CDR3 has 15 residues. CDR3 bases: TGTGCCAGCAGGATCCCGGGACAGGGCCCCTACGAGCAGTACTTC. It is translated as CASRIPGQGPYEQYF.

The chain combines TRBV4-1 with TRBJ2-4; D may be TRBD2 (6 bases). V was shortened by 1 base and J by 1 base, with 11 bases between the two germline ends. Germline V gene sequence: CDR1 MGHRA, CDR2 YSYEKL. The CDR3 is 16 amino acids. The CDR3 sequence: CASSQGAGGAKNIQYF. In DNA form, the CDR3 reads TGCGCCAGCAGCCAAGGCGCTGGGGGGGCCAAAAACATTCAGTACTTC.

The V call is TRBV12-3 or TRBV12-4, the J call TRBJ2-5, with D unresolved. The CDR3 is made up of 12 amino acids. Deletions cut 3 bases from V and 4 bases from J, with 6 bases between. CDR3 nucleotides: TGTGCCAGCAGTTTTCCCCGAGAGACCCAGTACTTC. It is translated as CASSFPRETQYF.

This chain links TRBV3-1 (or the pseudogene TRBV3-2) with TRBJ1-1, with a tentative D call TRBD1 (5 bases). The CDR3 totals 12 residues. V was cut by 2 bases and J by 6 bases, with 7 bases left in between. The germline V gene has CDR1 LGHDT and CDR2 YNNKEL (reference sequence). The CDR3 DNA reads as TGTGCCAGCAGCCAACCAGGGTCTGAAGCTTTCTTT. It specifies CASSQPGSEAFF.

V and J are TRBV11-2 and TRBJ2-6; D uncertain. This CDR3 has 17 amino acids. CDR1 SGHAT and CDR2 FQNNGV come from the germline V gene. The V gene lost 0 bases and the J gene lost 0 bases, with 9 bases spanning the gap. The CDR3 here is CASSLESRISGANVLTF. CDR3 DNA sequence: TGTGCCAGCAGCTTAGAGTCCAGAATCTCTGGGGCCAACGTCCTGACTTTC.

The V gene is TRBV5-5, the J gene TRBJ1-6, with 9 bases matching TRBD1. The trim removed 5 bases at V and 7 bases at J, leaving 13 bases unmatched. Per the germline V gene, CDR1 is SGHKS and CDR2 is YYEKEE (reference sequence). This CDR3 contains 17 residues. The CDR3, as DNA: TGTGCCAGCAGTCGCGAAATTCCGGGACAGGGCAATTCACCCCTCCACTTT. Translation: CASSREIPGQGNSPLHF.

Details on this clone: Because the CDR3's place on the DNA is in doubt, the DNA is left out and the CDR3 is given as listed by TCRdb. This chain joins TRBV6-5 and TRBJ2-3; the D call of TRBD2 is as the table states it, not checked on the DNA. The CDR3 is 16 residues long, ends included. CDR1 and CDR2 (germline): MNHEY, SVGAGI. The CDR3 region is CASSSSTSGGGDTQYF.

The rearrangement uses TRBV14 and TRBJ1-6, with 8 bases lining up with TRBD1. CDR3 length equals 15 residues. CDR1 is SGHDN, CDR2 FVKESK, per germline. Losses at the gene ends were 5 bases for V and 7 bases for J; bases not matched to a gene: 7. The DNA of the CDR3 is TGTGCCAGCAGCGGGACAGGCGGAGGGAATTCACCCCTCCACTTT. Its translation is CASSGTGGGNSPLHF.

The V call is TRBV11-2, the J call TRBJ2-2; D is perhaps TRBD2 (5 bases). The V gene lost 7 bases and the J gene lost 2 bases, with 11 bases spanning the gap. Looked up from germline, CDR1 is SGHAT and CDR2 is FQNNGV. CDR3 length equals 14 residues. The CDR3, as DNA: TGTGCCAGCACATGGACTGTAAACACCGGGGAGCTGTTTTTT. This encodes CASTWTVNTGELFF.

V gene TRBV15 combines with J gene TRBJ1-2, with D perhaps matching TRBD1 (5 bases). The CDR3 is made up of 16 amino acids. The V end was cut by 0 bases, the J end by 2 bases, with 13 bases between. CDR1 is LNHNV and CDR2 is YYDKDF in the germline V gene (reference sequence). DNA for the CDR3: TGTGCCACCAGCAGAGATTCCGCCAGGGCCAACTATGGCTACACCTTC. Its translation: CATSRDSARANYGYTF.

This chain uses TRBV4-2 with TRBJ2-1, with D perhaps matching TRBD2 (6 bases). Trimming stripped 1 base from V and 2 bases from J, with 15 bases between. CDR1 is LGHNA, CDR2 YNFKEQ, per germline. The CDR3 extends over 17 amino acids. DNA for the CDR3: TGTGCCAGCAGCCAAGGATCGACTAGTGGCCCCTACAATGAGCAGTTCTTC. It specifies CASSQGSTSGPYNEQFF.

DNA for the CDR3: TGCGCCAGCAGCCAATGGGGCAACACTGAAGCTTTCTTT. It specifies CASSQWGNTEAFF. This rearrangement joins TRBV4-1 to TRBJ1-1; perhaps TRBD1 as D (5 bases). The CDR3 has 13 residues. V lost 2 bases and J lost 2, with 6 bases in between. CDR1 is MGHRA and CDR2 is YSYEKL in the germline V gene.

The chain is built from TRBV24-1 and TRBJ2-2; 7 positions match TRBD1. With 11 bases clipped from V and 1 base from J, the junction kept 6 bases outside the gene matches. The germline V gene encodes CDR1 KGHDR and CDR2 SFDVKD. The CDR3 spans 14 residues. CDR3 in DNA: TGTGCCATCAAAGGACAGGAGAACACCGGGGAGCTGTTTTTT. This codes for CAIKGQENTGELFF.

This chain connects TRBV9 to TRBJ2-7; TRBD1 aligns across 8 bases. CDR1 is SGDLS and CDR2 is YYNGEE in the germline V gene. With V trimmed by 2 bases and J by 1 base, 8 bases remained unmatched. This CDR3 is 16 amino acids long. The CDR3 reads CASSVSGTGGSYEQYF. The CDR3 DNA follows: TGTGCCAGCAGCGTCTCCGGGACAGGAGGTTCCTACGAGCAGTACTTC.

This chain uses TRBV9 with TRBJ2-6; possibly TRBD1 for D (6 bases). This CDR3 comprises 16 residues. Germline CDR1 is SGDLS and CDR2 is YYNGEE. Trimming removed 6 bases from V and 4 bases from J, with 17 bases in between. The CDR3 reads CASTPEAGAGANVLTF. In DNA form, the CDR3 reads TGTGCCAGCACCCCCGAAGCAGGGGCCGGGGCCAACGTCCTGACTTTC.

J is TRBJ2-1 and V is TRBV7-2, with TRBD1 matching 9 bases. CDR3 length equals 18 residues. From germline, CDR1 is SGHTA and CDR2 FQGNSA. V trimming: 0 bases; J trimming: 3 bases; junction bases outside the gene matches: 9. CDR3 sequence: CASSLASRWDRVYNEQFF. The CDR3 bases are TGTGCCAGCAGCTTAGCGTCTAGGTGGGACAGGGTCTACAATGAGCAGTTCTTC.

A word on this clone: The same CDR3 also results from other DNA sequences found in this sample. This rearrangement joins TRBV7-3 to TRBJ2-1; D is uncertain. Germline CDR1 SGHTA, CDR2 FQGTGA. This CDR3 comprises 13 residues. With 4 bases removed from V and 0 bases from J, the gap between germline ends came to 4 bases. For the CDR3, the DNA is TGTGCCAGCAGCTCGAGCTCCTACAATGAGCAGTTCTTC. It translates to CASSSSSYNEQFF. The full variable domain, its missing parts supplied by reference TRBV7-3 and TRBJ2-1, is GAGVSQTPSNKVTEKGKYVELRCDPISGHTALYWYRQSLGQGPEFLIYFQGTGAADDSGLPNDRFFAVRPEGSVSTLKIQRTERGDSAVYLCASSSSSYNEQFFGPGTRLTVL.

The CDR3 loop is CASSETSLAGGPNEQFF. For the CDR3, the DNA is TGTGCCAGCAGTGAGACCTCACTAGCGGGGGGCCCCAATGAGCAGTTCTTC. The V call is TRBV6-4, the J call TRBJ2-1; 12 positions match TRBD2. This CDR3 is 17 amino acids long. CDR1 is MRHNA and CDR2 is SNTAGT in the germline V gene. V lost 3 bases and J lost 6; bases outside the gene matches: 9.

The V gene is TRBV6-1, the J gene TRBJ2-1, with a possible D match to TRBD2 (6 bases). The V gene's germline CDR1 is MNHNS and CDR2 SASEGT. The length of the CDR3 is 19 residues. The V and J ends lost 2 bases and 4 bases respectively, with 24 bases between them. The CDR3 loop is CASSEYQRRGVYLYNEQFF. As DNA, the CDR3 is TGTGCCAGCAGTGAATATCAAAGGCGGGGCGTATATTTGTACAATGAGCAGTTCTTC.

The rearrangement joins TRBV3-1 (or the pseudogene TRBV3-2) to TRBJ1-2; D may be TRBD1 (5 bases). Deletions cut 4 bases from V and 8 bases from J, with 17 bases between. CDR3 length: 14 residues. Germline-derived CDR1 and CDR2 are LGHDT and YNNKEL (reference sequence). This CDR3 reads CASSPRDLVRGYTF. The CDR3, as DNA: TGTGCCAGCAGCCCCCGGGACTTGGTGCGAGGCTACACCTTC.

V and J are TRBV4-1 and TRBJ2-1; perhaps TRBD2 as D (6 bases). CDR1 MGHRA and CDR2 YSYEKL come from the germline V gene. This CDR3 is built from 15 residues. The V end was cut by 0 bases, the J end by 1 base, with 7 bases between. CDR3 coding DNA: TGCGCCAGCAGCCAAGACCGGGGGTCCTACAATGAGCAGTTCTTC. Protein sequence: CASSQDRGSYNEQFF.

V and J are TRBV11-2 and TRBJ2-1; 9 nucleotides match TRBD2. V lost 5 bases and J lost 4; bases outside the gene matches: 15. The germline gives CDR1 SGHAT, CDR2 FQNNGV. The CDR3 runs 18 residues. CDR3 bases: TGTGCCAGCAGCGTCCGGCCAGGACTAGCGATAATGTACAATGAGCAGTTCTTC. Translated: CASSVRPGLAIMYNEQFF. Together with reference TRBV11-2 and TRBJ2-1, the CDR3 gives the full variable domain: EAGVAQSPRYKIIEKRQSVAFWCNPISGHATLYWYQQILGQGPKLLIQFQNNGVVDDSQLPKDRFSAERLKGVDSTLKIQPAKLEDSAVYLCASSVRPGLAIMYNEQFFGPGTRLTVL.